The subject of this entry is one T cell receptor (beta chain). This sample was included in a study of blood T cell repertoires in COVID-19. This CDR3 region has 13 residues. Looked up from germline, CDR1 is ENHRY and CDR2 is SYGVKD. Trimming at V came to 5 bases and at J to 5 bases, leaving 4 bases not matched to a gene. Allocation to cohorts depended on clinical history reported by the participants. TCRdb's table, derived via immunoSEQ multiplex PCR, lists solely in-frame clones and lacks some. The sample holds about 270,000 clones, 88% seen once. The sequence was collected from a woman aged 25 to 39 who had recovered from COVID-19. The rearrangement links TRBV10-3 to TRBJ2-3, with 7 positions matching TRBD1. The sample was PBMCs or T cells enriched from blood (not recorded which). The CDR3 region has the DNA TGTGCCATCAGTTCGACAGGGAGAGATACGCAGTATTTT. Its translation: CAISSTGRDTQYF.